This record covers a single TCR beta chain. The data stem from a study of blood T cell repertoires in COVID-19. Study-level background: Whether acute or convalescent, the COVID-19 samples came from the United States, Italy and Spain. The analysed material was cDNA or gDNA that came from T cells, B-cell-depleted T cells, or PBMCs.

Germline CDR1 is SGHAT and CDR2 is FQNNGV. This CDR3 region has 15 residues. V was clipped by 1 base and J by 10 bases; unmatched bases: 6. Seattle enrolled patients during active infection and tracked them longitudinally. Under the authors' procedure: By means of reference gene primer amplification, nucleated cell counts were estimated. Some clones are missing from TCRdb's copy, which holds only in-frame ones; the method was immunoSEQ multiplex PCR. V and J calls and clone size come straight from that table; D and trimming were deduced from the DNA. The table shows 200,000 or so clones, with approximately 81% occurring only once.

The chain employs TRBV11-2 and TRBJ1-6; 8 nucleotides align to TRBD1. This receptor was taken from a woman of 80 years or more with COVID-19, enrolled during active disease. The material sequenced was peripheral blood. Written as DNA, the CDR3 is TGTGCCAGCAGCTTAGGGACAGGGAGTAGCTCACCCCTCCACTTT. Translation: CASSLGTGSSSPLHF.